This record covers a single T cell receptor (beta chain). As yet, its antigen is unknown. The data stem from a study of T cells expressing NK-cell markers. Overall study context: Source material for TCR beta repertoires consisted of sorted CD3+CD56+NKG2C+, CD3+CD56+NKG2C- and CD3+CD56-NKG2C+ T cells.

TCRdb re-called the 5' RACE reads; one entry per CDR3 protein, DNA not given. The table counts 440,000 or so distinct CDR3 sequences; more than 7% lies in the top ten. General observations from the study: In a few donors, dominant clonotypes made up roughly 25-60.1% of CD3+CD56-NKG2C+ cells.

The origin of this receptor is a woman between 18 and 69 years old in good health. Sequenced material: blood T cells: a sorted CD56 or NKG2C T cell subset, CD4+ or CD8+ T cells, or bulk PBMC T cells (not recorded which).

Here the CDR3 reads CASSLSGAYQETQYF. The chain employs TRBV11-2 and TRBJ2-5; TCRdb's D call of TRBD2 is untestable without DNA. There are 15 residues in the CDR3. CDR1 and CDR2 from the germline V gene are SGHAT and FQNNGV.